This TCR beta chain is from a study of T-cell memory formation after mild COVID-19. In the study overall: The TCR clusters were mostly specific to one donor.

V lost 3 bases and J 6 bases, leaving 11 bases between the germline ends. Germline V gene data show CDR1 as MNHEY and CDR2 as SMNVEV (reference sequence). The CDR3 extends over 13 amino acids. A few counts support this clonotype. Its antigen remains unknown. TCRdb fed the 5' RACE reads into MiXCR, producing one record per CDR3 protein. The profile covers fewer than 250,000 distinct CDR3 sequences, with approximately 30% appearing a single time and 9.5% to 12% taken by the ten largest. General study points: Several responding clones turned up in pre-infection memory, indicating that cross-reactive memory may have taken part. Contracting clones from day 15 to 85 showed balanced CD4/CD8; later expanders favored CD4+. Among contracting clones, CD4+ were mainly CM/EM and CD8+ enriched in EMRA.

The chain links TRBV27 to TRBJ1-1; TRBD1 might be the D (5 bases). The clonotype was recovered from an adult woman who had mild COVID-19 (a few samples of this study predate the infection). Cell type and time point are not known. Sequencing used PBMCs or a T cell subset sorted from them (not recorded which). The CDR3 region has the DNA TGTGCCAGCAGTTTTTCAGGGTTGGCTGAAGCTTTCTTT. As protein: CASSFSGLAEAFF.